This T cell receptor (beta chain) was recorded in a study of blood T cell repertoires in COVID-19. The wider study: The United States, Italy and Spain provided the acute and convalescent COVID-19 samples. PBMCs, B-cell-depleted T cells, or T cells were the source of the cDNA or gDNA that made up the material.

Original processing methods: Estimation of nucleated cell counts was performed using reference gene primer amplification. Clones were sequenced by immunoSEQ multiplex PCR, and TCRdb holds only the in-frame ones, with some missing. The DNA gave D and trimming, while V, J and clone size come from that table. The sample includes under 350,000 clones, 85% seen only once; the top ten take about 14%. The germline gives CDR1 LNHDA, CDR2 SQIVND (reference sequence). V dropped 3 bases and J dropped 6 bases, with 10 bases sitting between them. CDR3 length: 13 residues. This clone has a single count. The sample consisted of peripheral blood. The chain carries TRBV19 and TRBJ2-3; D gene uncertain. The clonotype originates from a human donor in a cohort sampled during active COVID-19. The CDR3: CASSMTSGDTQYF. CDR3 sequence (DNA): TGTGCCAGTAGTATGACTTCCGGCGATACGCAGTATTTT.